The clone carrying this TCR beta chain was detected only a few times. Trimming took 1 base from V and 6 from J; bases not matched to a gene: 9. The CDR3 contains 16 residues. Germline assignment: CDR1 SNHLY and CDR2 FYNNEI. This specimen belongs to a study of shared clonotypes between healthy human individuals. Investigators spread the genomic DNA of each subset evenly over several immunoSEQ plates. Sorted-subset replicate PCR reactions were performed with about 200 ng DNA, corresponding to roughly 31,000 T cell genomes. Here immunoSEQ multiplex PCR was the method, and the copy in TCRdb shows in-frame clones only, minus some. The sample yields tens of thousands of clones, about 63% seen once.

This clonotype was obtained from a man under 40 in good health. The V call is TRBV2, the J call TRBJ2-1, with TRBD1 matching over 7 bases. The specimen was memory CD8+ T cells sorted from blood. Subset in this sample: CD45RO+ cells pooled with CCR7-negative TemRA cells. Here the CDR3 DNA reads TGTGCCAGCAGTGAAGTCCGGGACAGCTATAGCAATGAGCAGTTCTTC. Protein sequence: CASSEVRDSYSNEQFF.